The rows below give T cell receptor beta chains drawn from one sample of a study. TCRdb reprocessed the 5' RACE reads via MiXCR and lists one record per CDR3 protein. The profile shows about 5,200 distinct CDR3 sequences, about 71% of them singletons. The sample was naive CD4+ T cells sorted from blood. Every receptor here comes from a female donor with breast cancer. Each CDR3 is given with its conserved first and last residue. The D gene is left open where the match is weak.

d_gene: TRBD2; v_gene: TRBV20-1; j_gene: TRBJ2-5; CDR3aa: CSALSGSFQETQYF
d_gene: .; v_gene: TRBV6-5; j_gene: TRBJ2-5; CDR3aa: CASSDRAGPVETQYF
d_gene: TRBD1; v_gene: TRBV6-5; j_gene: TRBJ2-1; CDR3aa: CASSRRTGAYNEQFF
d_gene: .; v_gene: TRBV20-1; j_gene: TRBJ1-2; CDR3aa: CSAGRGSEGYTF
d_gene: .; v_gene: TRBV27; j_gene: TRBJ1-2; CDR3aa: CASSWDPNYGYTF
d_gene: .; v_gene: TRBV12-3/TRBV12-4; j_gene: TRBJ1-2; CDR3aa: CASRGDGLYGYTF
d_gene: TRBD2; v_gene: TRBV29-1; j_gene: TRBJ2-7; CDR3aa: CSASLGSGGEQYF
d_gene: TRBD1; v_gene: TRBV20-1; j_gene: TRBJ2-1; CDR3aa: CSARVPAGQGGSAQFF
d_gene: .; v_gene: TRBV19; j_gene: TRBJ1-1; CDR3aa: CASSERQLGWSFF
d_gene: .; v_gene: TRBV12-3/TRBV12-4; j_gene: TRBJ2-5; CDR3aa: CASSLPASQETQYF
d_gene: .; v_gene: TRBV3-1; j_gene: TRBJ2-3; CDR3aa: CASSQGLPTDTQYF
d_gene: .; v_gene: TRBV20-1; j_gene: TRBJ1-1; CDR3aa: CSAPTTGWGLNTEAFF
d_gene: .; v_gene: TRBV11-2; j_gene: TRBJ1-4; CDR3aa: CASSFGTANEKLFF
d_gene: .; v_gene: TRBV18; j_gene: TRBJ2-3; CDR3aa: CASSPLGQRERNTQYF
d_gene: .; v_gene: TRBV15; j_gene: TRBJ1-1; CDR3aa: CATSRYQGPEAFF
d_gene: .; v_gene: TRBV5-1; j_gene: TRBJ1-5; CDR3aa: CASSTDSGEQPQHF
d_gene: .; v_gene: TRBV6-1; j_gene: TRBJ2-1; CDR3aa: CASKNRDEEYNEQFF
d_gene: .; v_gene: TRBV12-3/TRBV12-4; j_gene: TRBJ1-5; CDR3aa: CASSLMGAGNQPQHF